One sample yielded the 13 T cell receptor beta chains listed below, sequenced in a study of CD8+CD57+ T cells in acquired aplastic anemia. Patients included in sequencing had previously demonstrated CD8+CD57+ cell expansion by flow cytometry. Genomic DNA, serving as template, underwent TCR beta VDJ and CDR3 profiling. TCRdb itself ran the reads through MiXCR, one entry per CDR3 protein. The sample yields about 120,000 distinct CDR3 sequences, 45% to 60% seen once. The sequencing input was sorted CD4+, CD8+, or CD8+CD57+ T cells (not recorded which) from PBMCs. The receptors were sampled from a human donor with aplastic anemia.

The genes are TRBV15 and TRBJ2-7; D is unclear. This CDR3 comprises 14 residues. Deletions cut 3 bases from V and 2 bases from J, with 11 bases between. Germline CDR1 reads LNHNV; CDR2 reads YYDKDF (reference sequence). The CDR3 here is CATSRTEEAYEQYF. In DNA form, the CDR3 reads TGTGCCACCAGCAGGACGGAAGAGGCCTACGAGCAGTACTTC. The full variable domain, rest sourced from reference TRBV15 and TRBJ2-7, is DAMVIQNPRYQVTQFGKPVTLSCSQTLNHNVMYWYQQKSSQAPKLLFHYYDKDFNNEADTPDNFQSRRPNTSFCFLDIRSPGLGDTAMYLCATSRTEEAYEQYFGPGTRLTVT.

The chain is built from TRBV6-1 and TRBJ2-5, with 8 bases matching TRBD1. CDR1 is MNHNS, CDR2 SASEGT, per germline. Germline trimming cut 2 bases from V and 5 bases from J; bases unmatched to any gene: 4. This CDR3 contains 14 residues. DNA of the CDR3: TGTGCCAGCAGTGAAAGGACAGGGTTTGAGACCCAGTACTTC. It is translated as CASSERTGFETQYF.

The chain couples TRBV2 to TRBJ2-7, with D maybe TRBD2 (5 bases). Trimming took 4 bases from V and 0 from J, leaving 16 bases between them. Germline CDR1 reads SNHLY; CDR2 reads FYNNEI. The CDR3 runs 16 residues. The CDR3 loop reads CASSGAPGKLSYEQYF. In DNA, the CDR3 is TGTGCCAGCAGTGGTGCCCCCGGGAAACTCTCCTACGAGCAGTACTTC.

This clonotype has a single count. CDR3 loop: CATSDLSPSSYNEQFF. The CDR3 DNA sequence: TGTGCCACCAGTGACCTTAGTCCGAGCTCCTACAATGAGCAGTTCTTC. The J gene is TRBJ2-1, the V gene TRBV24-1, with D unresolved. With 4 bases removed from V and 0 bases from J, the gap between germline ends came to 12 bases. The CDR3 covers 16 residues. Germline loops: CDR1 KGHDR, CDR2 SFDVKD.

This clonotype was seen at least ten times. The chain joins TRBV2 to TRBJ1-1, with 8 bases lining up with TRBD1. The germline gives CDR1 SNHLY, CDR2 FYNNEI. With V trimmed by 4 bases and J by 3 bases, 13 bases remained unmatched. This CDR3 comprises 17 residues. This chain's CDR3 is CASSGLATTGDDTEAFF. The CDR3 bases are TGTGCCAGCAGTGGATTAGCAACGACAGGGGACGACACTGAAGCTTTCTTT.

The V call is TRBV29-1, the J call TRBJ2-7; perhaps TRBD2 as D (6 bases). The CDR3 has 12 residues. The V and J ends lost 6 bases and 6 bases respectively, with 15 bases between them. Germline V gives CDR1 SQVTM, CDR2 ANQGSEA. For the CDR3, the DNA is TGCAGCGTGGAGACGGGGGTAAGCGAGCAGTACTTC. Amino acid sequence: CSVETGVSEQYF.

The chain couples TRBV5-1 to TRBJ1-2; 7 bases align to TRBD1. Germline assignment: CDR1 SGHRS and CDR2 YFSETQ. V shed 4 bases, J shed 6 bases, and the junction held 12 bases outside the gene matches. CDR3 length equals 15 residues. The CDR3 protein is CASSGMGQGGDGYTF. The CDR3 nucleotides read TGCGCCAGCAGCGGGATGGGACAAGGGGGCGATGGCTACACCTTC.

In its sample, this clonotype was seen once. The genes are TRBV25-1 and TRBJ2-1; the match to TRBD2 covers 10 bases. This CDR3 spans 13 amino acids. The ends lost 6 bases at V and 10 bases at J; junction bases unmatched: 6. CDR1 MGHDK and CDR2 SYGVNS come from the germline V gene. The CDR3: CASSHILAGEQFF. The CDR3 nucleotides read TGTGCCAGCAGCCACATACTAGCGGGGGAGCAGTTCTTC. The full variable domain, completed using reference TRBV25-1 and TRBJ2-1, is EADIYQTPRYLVIGTGKKITLECSQTMGHDKMYWYQQDPGMELHLIHYSYGVNSTEKGDLSSESTVSRIRTEHFPLTLESARPSHTSQYLCASSHILAGEQFFGPGTRLTVL.

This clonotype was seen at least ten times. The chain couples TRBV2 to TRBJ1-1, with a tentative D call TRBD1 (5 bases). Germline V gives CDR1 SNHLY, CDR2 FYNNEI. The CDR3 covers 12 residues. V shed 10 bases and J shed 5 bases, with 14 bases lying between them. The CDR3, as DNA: TGTGCCACCGACAGTGAACAAACTGAAGCTTTCTTT. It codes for CATDSEQTEAFF.

CDR3 residues: CASSLAQGSTEAFF. DNA for the CDR3: TGTGCCAGCAGCTTAGCCCAGGGATCCACTGAAGCTTTCTTT. The V gene is TRBV7-2, the J gene TRBJ1-1; D is perhaps TRBD1 (5 bases). CDR1 SGHTA and CDR2 FQGNSA come from the germline V gene. The V gene lost 0 bases and the J gene lost 4 bases, with 9 bases spanning the gap. The CDR3 is 14 residues long.

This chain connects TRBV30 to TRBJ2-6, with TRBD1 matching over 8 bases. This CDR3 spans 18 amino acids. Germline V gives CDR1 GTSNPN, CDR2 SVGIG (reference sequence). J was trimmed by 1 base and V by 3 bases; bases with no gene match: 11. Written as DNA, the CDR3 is TGTGCCTGGAGGAGGTACGGACAGGGCGGATCTGGGGCCAACGTCCTGACTTTC. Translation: CAWRRYGQGGSGANVLTF.

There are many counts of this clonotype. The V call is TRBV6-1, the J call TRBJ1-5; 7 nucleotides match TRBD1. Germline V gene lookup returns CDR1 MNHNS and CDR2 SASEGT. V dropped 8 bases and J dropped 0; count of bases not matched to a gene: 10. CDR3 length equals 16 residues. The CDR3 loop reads CASSIRRGNSNQPQHF. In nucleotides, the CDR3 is TGTGCCAGCTCGATCCGCAGGGGGAATAGCAATCAGCCCCAGCATTTT.

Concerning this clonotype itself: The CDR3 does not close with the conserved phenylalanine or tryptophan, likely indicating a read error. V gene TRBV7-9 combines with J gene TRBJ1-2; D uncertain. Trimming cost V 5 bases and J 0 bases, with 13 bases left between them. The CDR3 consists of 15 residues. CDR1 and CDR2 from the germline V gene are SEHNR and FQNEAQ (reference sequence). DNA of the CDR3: TGTGCCAGCAGCCGATTTGGGTTAGCTAACTATGGCTACACCCTC. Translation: CASSRFGLANYGYTL.